This record covers a single TCR beta chain. Its target is unknown. J was trimmed by 7 bases and V by 5 bases; bases with no gene match: 12. This CDR3 comprises 17 residues. Germline-derived CDR1 and CDR2 are MDHEN and SYDVKM. These data are taken from a study of shared clonotypes between healthy human individuals. Study-wide points: Clonotype sharing levels among donors were expected to vary with sequencing depth.

Healthy and HIV-negative, the adult donors had no recent acute infections or vaccinations. Caucasian adults residing in Nashville, Tennessee made up all the donors. Profiling relied on immunoSEQ multiplex PCR, and the TCRdb table lists in-frame clones only, not all of them. The sample lists about 490,000 clones, less than 80% seen once, with over 10% in the top ten. This rearrangement joins TRBV28 to TRBJ2-4, with 12 bases matching TRBD2. The sample was PBMCs. The source of this sequence is a woman in her 40s in good health. Some clones in this sample may be carry-over from other donors' samples. The CDR3 protein is CASSTSSGRGLYNIQYF. The CDR3 nucleotides are TGTGCCAGCAGTACCTCTAGCGGGAGGGGGTTATATAACATTCAGTACTTC. Drawing the rest from reference TRBV28 and TRBJ2-4, the complete variable domain is DVKVTQSSRYLVKRTGEKVFLECVQDMDHENMFWYRQDPGLGLRLIYFSYDVKMKEKGDIPEGYSVSREKKERFSLILESASTNQTSMYLCASSTSSGRGLYNIQYFGAGTRLSVL.